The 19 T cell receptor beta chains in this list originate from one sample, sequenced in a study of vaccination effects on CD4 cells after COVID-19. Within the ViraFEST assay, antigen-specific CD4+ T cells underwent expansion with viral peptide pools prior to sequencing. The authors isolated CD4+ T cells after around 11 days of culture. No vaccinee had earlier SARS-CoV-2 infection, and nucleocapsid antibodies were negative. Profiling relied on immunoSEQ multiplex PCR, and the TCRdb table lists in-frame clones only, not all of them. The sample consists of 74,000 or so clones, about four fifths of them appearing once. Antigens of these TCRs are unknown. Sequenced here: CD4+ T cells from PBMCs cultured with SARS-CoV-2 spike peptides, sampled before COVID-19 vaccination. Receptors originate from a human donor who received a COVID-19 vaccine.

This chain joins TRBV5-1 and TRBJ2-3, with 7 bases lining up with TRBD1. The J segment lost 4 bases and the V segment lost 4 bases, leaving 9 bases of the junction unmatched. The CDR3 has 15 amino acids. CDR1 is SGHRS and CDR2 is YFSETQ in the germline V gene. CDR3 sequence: CASSLRTGFADTQYF. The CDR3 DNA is TGCGCCAGCAGCCTTAGGACAGGTTTTGCAGATACGCAGTATTTT.

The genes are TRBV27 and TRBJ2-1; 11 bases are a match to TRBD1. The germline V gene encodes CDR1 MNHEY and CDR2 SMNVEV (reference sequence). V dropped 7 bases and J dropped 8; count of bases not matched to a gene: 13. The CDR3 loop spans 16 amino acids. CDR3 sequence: CASIPIGQGAFDEQFF. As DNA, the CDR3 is TGTGCCAGCATTCCGATAGGACAGGGGGCTTTCGATGAGCAGTTCTTC.

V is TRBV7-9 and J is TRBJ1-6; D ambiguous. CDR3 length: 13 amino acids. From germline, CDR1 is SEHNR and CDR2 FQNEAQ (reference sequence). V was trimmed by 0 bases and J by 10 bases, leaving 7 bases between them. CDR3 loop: CASSLAYDSPLHF. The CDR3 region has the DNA TGTGCCAGCAGCTTAGCGTACGACTCACCCCTCCACTTT.

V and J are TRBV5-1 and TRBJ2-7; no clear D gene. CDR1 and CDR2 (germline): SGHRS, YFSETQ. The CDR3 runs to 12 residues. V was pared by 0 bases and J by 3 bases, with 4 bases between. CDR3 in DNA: TGCGCCAGCAGCTTGGACGGCTACGAGCAGTACGTC. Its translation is CASSLDGYEQYV.

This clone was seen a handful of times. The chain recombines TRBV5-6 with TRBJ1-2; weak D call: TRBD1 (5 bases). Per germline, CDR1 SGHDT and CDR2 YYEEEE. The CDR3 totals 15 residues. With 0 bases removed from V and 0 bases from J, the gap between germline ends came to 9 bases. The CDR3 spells CASSLGQHANYGYTF. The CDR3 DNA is TGTGCCAGCAGCTTGGGACAGCACGCTAACTATGGCTACACCTTC.

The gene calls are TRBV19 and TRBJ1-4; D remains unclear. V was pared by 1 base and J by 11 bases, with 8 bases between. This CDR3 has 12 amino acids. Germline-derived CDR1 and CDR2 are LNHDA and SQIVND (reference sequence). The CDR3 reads CASSIGGHKLFF. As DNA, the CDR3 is TGTGCCAGTAGTATAGGAGGGCACAAACTGTTTTTT.

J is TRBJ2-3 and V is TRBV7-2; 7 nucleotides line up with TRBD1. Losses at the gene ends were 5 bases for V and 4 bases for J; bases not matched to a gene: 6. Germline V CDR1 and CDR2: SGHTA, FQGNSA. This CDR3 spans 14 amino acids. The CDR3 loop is CASSPQTGADTQYF. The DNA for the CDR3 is TGTGCCAGCAGCCCGCAAACAGGGGCAGATACGCAGTATTTT.

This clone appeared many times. The CDR3 nucleotides read TGTGCCAGCAGCAGGGGGACAGGCACAACTCAGCCCCAGCATTTT. Its protein product is CASSRGTGTTQPQHF. This chain links TRBV6-2 or TRBV6-3 with TRBJ1-5; 8 bases map to TRBD1. The germline CDR1 and CDR2 sequences are MNHEY and SVGEGT. The ends lost 6 bases at V and 6 bases at J; junction bases unmatched: 10. There are 15 residues in the CDR3.

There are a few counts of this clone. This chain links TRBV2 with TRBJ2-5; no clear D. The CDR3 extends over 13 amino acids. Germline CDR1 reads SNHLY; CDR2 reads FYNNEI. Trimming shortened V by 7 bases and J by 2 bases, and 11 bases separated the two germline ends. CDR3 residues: CASKDGVQETQYF. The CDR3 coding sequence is TGTGCCAGCAAAGACGGCGTTCAAGAGACCCAGTACTTC.

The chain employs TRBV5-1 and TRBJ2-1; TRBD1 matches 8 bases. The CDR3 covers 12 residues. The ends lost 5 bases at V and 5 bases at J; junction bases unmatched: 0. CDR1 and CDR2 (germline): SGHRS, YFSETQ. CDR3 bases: TGCGCCAGCAGGACAGGGGACAATGAGCAGTTCTTC. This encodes CASRTGDNEQFF.

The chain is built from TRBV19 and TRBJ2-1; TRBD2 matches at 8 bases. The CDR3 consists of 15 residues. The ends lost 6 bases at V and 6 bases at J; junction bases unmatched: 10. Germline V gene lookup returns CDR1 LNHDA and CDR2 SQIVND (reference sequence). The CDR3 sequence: CASRSGTRGRNEQFF. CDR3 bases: TGTGCCAGTAGGAGCGGGACTAGGGGTCGCAATGAGCAGTTCTTC.

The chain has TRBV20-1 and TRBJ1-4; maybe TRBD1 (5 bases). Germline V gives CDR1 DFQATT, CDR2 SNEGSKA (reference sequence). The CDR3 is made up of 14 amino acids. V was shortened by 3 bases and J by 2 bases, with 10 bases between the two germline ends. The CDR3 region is CSASAGFTNEKLFF. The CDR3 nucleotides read TGCAGTGCTAGTGCAGGGTTCACTAATGAAAAACTGTTTTTT.

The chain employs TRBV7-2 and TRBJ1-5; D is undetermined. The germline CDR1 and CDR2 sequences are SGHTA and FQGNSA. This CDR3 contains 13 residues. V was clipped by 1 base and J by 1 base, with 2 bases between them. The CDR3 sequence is CASSLVSNQPQHF. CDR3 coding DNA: TGTGCCAGCAGCTTAGTGAGCAATCAGCCCCAGCATTTT. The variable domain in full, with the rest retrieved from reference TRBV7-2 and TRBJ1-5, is GAGVSQSPSNKVTEKGKDVELRCDPISGHTALYWYRQSLGQGLEFLIYFQGNSAPDKSGLPSDRFSAERTGGSVSTLTIQRTQQEDSAVYLCASSLVSNQPQHFGDGTRLSIL.

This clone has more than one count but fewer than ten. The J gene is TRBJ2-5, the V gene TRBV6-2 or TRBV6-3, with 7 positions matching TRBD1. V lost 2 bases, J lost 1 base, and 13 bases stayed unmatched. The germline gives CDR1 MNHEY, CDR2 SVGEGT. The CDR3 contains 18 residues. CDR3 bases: TGTGCCAGCAGTTACGACGGTTGGGGACAGAATCTCCAAGAGACCCAGTACTTC. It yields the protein CASSYDGWGQNLQETQYF.

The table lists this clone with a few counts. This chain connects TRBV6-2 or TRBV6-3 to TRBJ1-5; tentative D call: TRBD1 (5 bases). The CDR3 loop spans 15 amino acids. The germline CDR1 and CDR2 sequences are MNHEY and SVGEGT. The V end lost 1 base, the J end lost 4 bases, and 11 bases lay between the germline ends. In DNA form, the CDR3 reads TGTGCCAGCAGTTACTATTTCGGGGGGAATCAGCCCCAGCATTTT. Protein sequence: CASSYYFGGNQPQHF.

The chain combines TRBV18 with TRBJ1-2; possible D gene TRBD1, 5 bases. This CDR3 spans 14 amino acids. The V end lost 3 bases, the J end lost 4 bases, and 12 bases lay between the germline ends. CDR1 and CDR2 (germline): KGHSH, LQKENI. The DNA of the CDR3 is TGTGCCAGCTCACCCGGGACTTGGTCCTATGGCTACACCTTC. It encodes CASSPGTWSYGYTF.

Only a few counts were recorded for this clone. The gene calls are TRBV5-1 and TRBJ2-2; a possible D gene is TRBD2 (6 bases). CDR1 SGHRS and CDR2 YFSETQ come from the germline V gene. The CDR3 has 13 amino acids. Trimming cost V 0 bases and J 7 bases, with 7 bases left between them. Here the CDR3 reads CASSLGRDGELFF. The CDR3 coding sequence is TGCGCCAGCAGCTTGGGGAGGGACGGGGAGCTGTTTTTT. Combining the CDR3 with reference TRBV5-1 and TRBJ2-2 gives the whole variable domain KAGVTQTPRYLIKTRGQQVTLSCSPISGHRSVSWYQQTPGQGLQFLFEYFSETQRNKGNFPGRFSGRQFSNSRSEMNVSTLELGDSALYLCASSLGRDGELFFGEGSRLTVL.

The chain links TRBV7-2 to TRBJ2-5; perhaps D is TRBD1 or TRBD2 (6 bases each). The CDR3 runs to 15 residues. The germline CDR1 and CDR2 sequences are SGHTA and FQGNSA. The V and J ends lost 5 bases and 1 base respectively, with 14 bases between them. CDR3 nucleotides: TGTGCCAGCAGCCCCCAGGGGAGGATCCAAGAGACCCAGTACTTC. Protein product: CASSPQGRIQETQYF.

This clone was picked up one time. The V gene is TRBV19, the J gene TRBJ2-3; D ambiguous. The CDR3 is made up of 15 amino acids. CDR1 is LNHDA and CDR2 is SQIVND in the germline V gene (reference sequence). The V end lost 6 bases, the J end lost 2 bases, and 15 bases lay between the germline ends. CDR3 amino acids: CASSADTRLTDTQYF. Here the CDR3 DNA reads TGTGCCAGTAGCGCCGACACCCGACTCACAGATACGCAGTATTTT.